Shown below are 29 T cell receptor beta chains from a single sample sequenced in a study of blood T cell repertoires in COVID-19. This table comes from immunoSEQ multiplex PCR, and its TCRdb copy is limited to in-frame clones, with some not included. The table shows around 110,000 clones, with 75% to 95% occurring only once. Material: peripheral blood. These receptors all come from a human donor with active COVID-19. The donor label of this sample is uncertain.

The CDR3 region is CASSQGGDSSYEQYF. CDR3 coding DNA: TGCGCCAGCAGCCAAGGGGGGGACTCCTCCTACGAGCAGTACTTC. The rearrangement uses TRBV4-1 and TRBJ2-7, with D possibly matching TRBD2 (6 bases). The CDR3 is 15 residues long. V lost 1 base, J lost 0 bases, and 10 bases lay in between. Germline CDR1 is MGHRA and CDR2 is YSYEKL.

The rearrangement joins TRBV5-8 to TRBJ2-4; 10 bases align to TRBD1. Trimming at V came to 0 bases and at J to 8 bases, leaving 2 bases not matched to a gene. From germline, CDR1 is SGHTS and CDR2 YDEGEE. The CDR3 totals 14 residues. The DNA for the CDR3 is TGTGCCAGCAGCTTGGCCGGGACAGGGGACATTCAGTACTTC. Translated: CASSLAGTGDIQYF.

The CDR3 here is CASSQADRVDLGNTIYF. CDR3 bases: TGCGCCAGCAGCCAAGCGGACAGGGTGGATCTTGGAAACACCATATATTTT. V is TRBV4-3 and J is TRBJ1-3; 8 nucleotides line up with TRBD1. The CDR3 sequence is 17 residues long. The V segment lost 1 base and the J segment 3 bases; nucleotides outside the gene matches: 8. The V gene's germline CDR1 is LGHNA and CDR2 YSLEER.

This chain links TRBV2 with TRBJ2-7; the match to TRBD2 covers 14 bases. This CDR3 is 15 amino acids long. Germline values: CDR1 SNHLY, CDR2 FYNNEI. With 6 bases clipped from V and 5 bases from J, the junction kept 6 bases outside the gene matches. This chain's CDR3 is CASRTGTSGGHEQYF. The CDR3 nucleotides read TGTGCCAGCAGGACGGGGACTAGCGGGGGCCACGAGCAGTACTTC.

This clone was recorded only once. This chain joins TRBV29-1 and TRBJ1-4, with a weak D call TRBD1 (5 bases). V gave up 6 bases and J gave up 0 bases, with 8 bases separating them. Germline assignment: CDR1 SQVTM and CDR2 ANQGSEA. The CDR3 has 13 residues. CDR3 amino acids: CSVLTATNEKLFF. CDR3 in DNA: TGCAGCGTGCTGACAGCAACTAATGAAAAACTGTTTTTT.

This clone was seen more than once but under ten times. The chain combines TRBV6-6 with TRBJ1-6; D perhaps matches TRBD1 (6 bases). V was cut by 2 bases and J by 8 bases, with 13 bases left in between. This CDR3 region has 15 residues. Germline lookup yields CDR1 MNHNY and CDR2 SVGAGI (reference sequence). The CDR3 sequence is CASSYDGRGDSPLHF. The CDR3 nucleotides are TGTGCCAGCAGTTACGATGGCAGGGGTGATTCACCCCTCCACTTT.

This clone came up once. The rearrangement joins TRBV4-1 to TRBJ2-6; 9 nucleotides align to TRBD1. The germline V gene has CDR1 MGHRA and CDR2 YSYEKL. V lost 2 bases and J lost 4; bases outside the gene matches: 3. There are 16 residues in the CDR3. The CDR3 DNA sequence: TGCGCCAGCAGCCAAAGGGACAGGGACGGGGCCAACGTCCTGACTTTC. Protein sequence: CASSQRDRDGANVLTF.

The rearrangement uses TRBV9 and TRBJ2-3; 9 bases map to TRBD2. The germline V gene has CDR1 SGDLS and CDR2 YYNGEE. This CDR3 is 18 amino acids long. V lost 2 bases to trimming and J lost 4 bases; unmatched junction nucleotides: 14. CDR3 amino acids: CASSVAILAGEDSDTQYF. In DNA, the CDR3 is TGTGCCAGCAGCGTGGCTATTTTAGCGGGGGAGGATTCAGATACGCAGTATTTT.

The CDR3 DNA reads TGTGCCAGCAAAAGTGTAGGGAGGAAGGACACTGAAGCTTTCTTT. Encoded protein: CASKSVGRKDTEAFF. The chain couples TRBV6-5 to TRBJ1-1; D uncertain. The CDR3 spans 15 residues. CDR1 is MNHEY, CDR2 SVGAGI, per germline. Trimming pared 7 bases from V and 3 bases from J, leaving 18 bases between.

The rearrangement uses TRBV12-5 and TRBJ2-2, with 8 bases fitting TRBD1. Trimming at V came to 2 bases and at J to 3 bases, leaving 8 bases not matched to a gene. There are 17 residues in the CDR3. The germline V gene has CDR1 LGHNT and CDR2 FRNRAP. The CDR3 region is CASGLLWTGSDTGELFF. The CDR3 region has the DNA TGTGCTAGTGGTTTGCTATGGACAGGGTCCGACACCGGGGAGCTGTTTTTT. Based on the CDR3 plus reference TRBV12-5 and TRBJ2-2, the full variable domain is DARVTQTPRHKVTEMGQEVTMRCQPILGHNTVFWYRQTMMQGLELLAYFRNRAPLDDSGMPKDRFSAEMPDATLATLKIQPSEPRDSAVYFCASGLLWTGSDTGELFFGEGSRLTVL.

CDR3 sequence: CASSILLSYEQFF. In nucleotides, the CDR3 is TGTGCCAGTAGTATCCTTTTGAGTTATGAGCAGTTCTTC. The V call is TRBV19, the J call TRBJ2-1; D gene ambiguous. Trimming removed 3 bases from V and 8 bases from J, with 11 bases in between. Germline V gene sequence: CDR1 LNHDA, CDR2 SQIVND (reference sequence). The CDR3 has 13 residues.

The chain joins TRBV6-2 or TRBV6-3 to TRBJ2-1; 10 bases match TRBD1. CDR1 and CDR2 (germline): MNHEY, SVGEGT. Trimming removed 5 bases from V and 1 base from J; junction bases left unmatched: 14. The CDR3 loop spans 19 amino acids. CDR3 nucleotides: TGTGCCAGCAGTACTACCCTGACAGGGGGCAGATTTTCCTACAATGAGCAGTTCTTC. This codes for CASSTTLTGGRFSYNEQFF.

The chain uses TRBV7-2 and TRBJ2-5; 11 nucleotides line up with TRBD1. This CDR3 is built from 15 residues. With V trimmed by 5 bases and J by 7 bases, 9 bases remained unmatched. Germline CDR1 and CDR2: SGHTA and FQGNSA. Written as DNA, the CDR3 is TGTGCCAGCAGCCTACTTGGGGACAGGGGGGTGACCCAGTACTTC. It specifies CASSLLGDRGVTQYF.

V gene TRBV5-1 combines with J gene TRBJ1-5, with D possibly matching TRBD1 (5 bases). V was shortened by 0 bases and J by 0 bases, with 10 bases between the two germline ends. Germline V gene data show CDR1 as SGHRS and CDR2 as YFSETQ. The CDR3 contains 16 residues. CDR3 region: CASSLDGGDSNQPQHF. The CDR3 coding sequence is TGCGCCAGCAGCTTGGATGGAGGGGATAGCAATCAGCCCCAGCATTTT.

The chain is built from TRBV7-9 and TRBJ2-5; 7 bases align to TRBD1. This CDR3 contains 15 residues. The J segment lost 1 base and the V segment lost 6 bases, leaving 8 bases of the junction unmatched. CDR1 is SEHNR, CDR2 FQNEAQ, per germline (reference sequence). The CDR3 bases are TGTGCCAGCAGACACCGAGGACAGGCCCAAGAGACCCAGTACTTC. Translating it yields CASRHRGQAQETQYF. Using reference TRBV7-9 and TRBJ2-5 for the parts outside the CDR3, the full variable domain is DTGVSQNPRHKITKRGQNVTFRCDPISEHNRLYWYRQTLGQGPEFLTYFQNEAQLEKSRLLSDRFSAERPKGSFSTLEIQRTEQGDSAMYLCASRHRGQAQETQYFGPGTRLLVL.

The chain carries TRBV7-9 and TRBJ1-2; no definite D call. Germline loops: CDR1 SEHNR, CDR2 FQNEAQ (reference sequence). Between the trimmed V and J ends, which lost 1 base and 8 bases, there was a span of 11 bases. This CDR3 region has 13 residues. CDR3 nucleotide sequence: TGTGCCAGCAGCTTAGACTTTAAGAGGGGCTACACCTTC. Its translation: CASSLDFKRGYTF.

Only a few counts were recorded for this clone. The chain carries TRBV11-2 and TRBJ2-5, with D possibly TRBD1 on 5 matching bases. Germline V gene sequence: CDR1 SGHAT, CDR2 FQNNGV. V shed 4 bases and J shed 1 base, with 10 bases lying between them. CDR3 length equals 14 residues. The CDR3 spells CASSYGHSQETQYF. DNA for the CDR3: TGTGCCAGCAGCTACGGACATTCCCAAGAGACCCAGTACTTC.

This chain links TRBV25-1 with TRBJ1-2; 8 positions agree with TRBD1. This CDR3 has 15 amino acids. The ends lost 3 bases at V and 7 bases at J; junction bases unmatched: 10. From germline, CDR1 is MGHDK and CDR2 SYGVNS. The CDR3 reads CASSDEGRGLFGYTF. DNA for the CDR3: TGTGCCAGCAGTGACGAGGGCAGGGGGCTATTTGGCTACACCTTC.

The chain joins TRBV19 to TRBJ1-1; 10 nucleotides align to TRBD1. CDR1 is LNHDA, CDR2 SQIVND, per germline (reference sequence). Trimming removed 6 bases from V and 5 bases from J; junction bases left unmatched: 6. This CDR3 comprises 14 residues. The CDR3 is CASSWGQGNTEAFF. The CDR3 region has the DNA TGTGCCAGTAGCTGGGGACAGGGGAATACTGAAGCTTTCTTT.

J is TRBJ2-1 and V is TRBV18, with a possible D match to TRBD1 (5 bases). Trimming stripped 2 bases from V and 4 bases from J, with 12 bases between. CDR3 size: 15 residues. In germline, CDR1 is KGHSH, CDR2 LQKENI. Here the CDR3 DNA reads TGTGCCAGCTCACCAAAGGGGTCGAGTTACAATGAGCAGTTCTTC. Encoded protein: CASSPKGSSYNEQFF.

The chain uses TRBV5-1 and TRBJ2-5; D might be TRBD1 (6 bases). V shed 2 bases and J shed 0 bases, with 17 bases lying between them. Per the germline V gene, CDR1 is SGHRS and CDR2 is YFSETQ. The CDR3 is 17 residues long. CDR3 amino acids: CASSLNPSTGYQETQYF. The CDR3 DNA follows: TGCGCCAGCAGCTTAAACCCCTCCACAGGGTACCAAGAGACCCAGTACTTC.

The chain employs TRBV7-8 and TRBJ2-1; 7 bases agree with TRBD2. The V segment lost 2 bases and the J segment 0 bases; nucleotides outside the gene matches: 1. This CDR3 contains 15 residues. Germline V gene lookup returns CDR1 SGHVS and CDR2 FQNEAQ. CDR3 DNA sequence: TGTGCCAGCAGCTTACCTAGCGGCTCCTACAATGAGCAGTTCTTC. Translated: CASSLPSGSYNEQFF. Full variable domain (missing parts from reference TRBV7-8 and TRBJ2-1): GAGVSQSPRYKVAKRGQDVALRCDPISGHVSLFWYQQALGQGPEFLTYFQNEAQLDKSGLPSDRFFAERPEGSVSTLKIQRTQQEDSAVYLCASSLPSGSYNEQFFGPGTRLTVL.

The chain links TRBV13 to TRBJ2-3; D is perhaps TRBD2 (5 bases). The V and J ends lost 6 bases and 1 base respectively, with 14 bases between them. CDR3 length equals 15 residues. Germline CDR1 PRHDT, CDR2 FYEKMQ (reference sequence). CDR3 coding DNA: TGTGCCAGCAGGGCCACTAGTGTCGGCACAGATACGCAGTATTTT. Translation: CASRATSVGTDTQYF. The whole variable domain, filled in from reference TRBV13 and TRBJ2-3, reads AAGVIQSPRHLIKEKRETATLKCYPIPRHDTVYWYQQGPGQDPQFLISFYEKMQSDKGSIPDRFSAQQFSDYHSELNMSSLELGDSALYFCASRATSVGTDTQYFGPGTRLTVL.

The table lists this clone with a count of one. V and J are TRBV5-1 and TRBJ1-4; maybe TRBD1 (5 bases). V was pared by 3 bases and J by 8 bases, with 17 bases between. There are 15 residues in the CDR3. Germline V CDR1 and CDR2: SGHRS, YFSETQ. CDR3 DNA: TGCGCCAGCAGCTCGCAACCAGACTCAGGGGAAAAACTGTTTTTT. Translation gives CASSSQPDSGEKLFF.

CDR3: CASSQFGQGDYGYTF. CDR3 bases: TGCGCCAGCAGCCAGTTTGGCCAGGGTGACTATGGCTACACCTTC. The chain carries TRBV4-3 and TRBJ1-2; a possible D gene is TRBD1 (5 bases). The CDR3 runs to 15 residues. Trimming took off 3 bases at V and 3 bases at J, with 14 bases between the two ends. Per germline, CDR1 LGHNA and CDR2 YSLEER.

A remark on this clone: The sample carries other DNA sequences with the same CDR3. The chain joins TRBV3-1 (or the pseudogene TRBV3-2) to TRBJ2-5; D perhaps matches TRBD2 (6 bases). Trimming took off 11 bases at V and 1 base at J, with 11 bases between the two ends. Germline V gene sequence: CDR1 LGHDT, CDR2 YNNKEL (reference sequence). The CDR3 sequence is 12 residues long. Here the CDR3 reads CASRDSQETQYF. The CDR3 region has the DNA TGTGCCTCCCGGGACTCCCAAGAGACCCAGTACTTC.

The gene calls are TRBV11-1 and TRBJ2-5; TRBD2 might be the D (5 bases). The CDR3 spans 14 residues. Germline V gene data show CDR1 as SGHAT and CDR2 as FQDESV (reference sequence). V shed 1 base and J shed 4 bases, with 10 bases lying between them. The CDR3 DNA reads as TGTGCCAGCAGCTTAGGGCTAGCTTTAGAGACCCAGTACTTC. Protein product: CASSLGLALETQYF.

As concerns this clone: One end of the junction is discordant with germline, which a read error may explain. The chain is built from TRBV27 and TRBJ1-5, with a tentative D call TRBD1 (5 bases). The CDR3 spans 15 residues. Germline V CDR1 and CDR2: MNHEY, SMNVEV (reference sequence). CDR3 coding DNA: TGTGCCAGCAGTTTTACCAGGGATGCGTTTCAGTCCCAGCATTTT. Translating it yields CASSFTRDAFQSQHF.

V and J are TRBV11-2 and TRBJ2-5; D possibly corresponds to TRBD2 (6 bases). Per germline, CDR1 SGHAT and CDR2 FQNNGV. V was pared by 1 base and J by 5 bases, with 14 bases between. The CDR3 contains 15 residues. The CDR3 DNA follows: TGTGCCAGCAGCTTAGGGGGACTTACCGTGGAGACCCAGTACTTC. Its protein is CASSLGGLTVETQYF.